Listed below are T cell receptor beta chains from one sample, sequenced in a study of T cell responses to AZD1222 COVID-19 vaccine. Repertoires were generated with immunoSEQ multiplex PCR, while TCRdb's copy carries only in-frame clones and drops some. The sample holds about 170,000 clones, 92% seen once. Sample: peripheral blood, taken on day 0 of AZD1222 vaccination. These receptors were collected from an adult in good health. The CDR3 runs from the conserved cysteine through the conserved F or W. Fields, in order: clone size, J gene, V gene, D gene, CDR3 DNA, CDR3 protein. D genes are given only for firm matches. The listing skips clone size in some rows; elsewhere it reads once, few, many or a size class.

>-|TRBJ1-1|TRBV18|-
TGTGCCAGCTCACCCCCAGGAGGGAGGGAAGCTTTCTTT
CASSPPGGREAFF
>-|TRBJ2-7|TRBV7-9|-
TGTGCCAGCAGCTTAGCGGGGGGGCCCCCCTACGAGCAGTACTTC
CASSLAGGPPYEQYF
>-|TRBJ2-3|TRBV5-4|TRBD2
TGTGCCAGCAGCTTAACGGGAGGCCCGTCCGCGCAGTATTTT
CASSLTGGPSAQYF
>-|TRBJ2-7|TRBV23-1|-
TGCGCCAGCAGTCAGGACGGGACACCTTCTGAGCAGTACTTC
CASSQDGTPSEQYF
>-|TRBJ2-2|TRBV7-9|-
TGTGCCAGCAGCCCAACCTCCGGTGGTCGTGGCACCGGGGAGCTGTTTTTT
CASSPTSGGRGTGELFF
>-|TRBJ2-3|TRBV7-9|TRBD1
TGTGCCAGCAGCTTTAGAGGGGGCCTAACAGATACGCAGTATTTT
CASSFRGGLTDTQYF
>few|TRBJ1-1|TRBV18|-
TGTGCCAGCTCACGAGCCAGCCCTGAAGCTTTCTTT
CASSRASPEAFF
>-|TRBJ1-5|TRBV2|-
TGTGCCAGCAGTGAAGGTTCCCTTCATAGCAATCAGCCCCAGCATTTT
CASSEGSLHSNQPQHF
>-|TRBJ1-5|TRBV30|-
TGTGCCTGGAGTGTAGAGGGGAACCAGCCCCAGCATTTT
CAWSVEGNQPQHF
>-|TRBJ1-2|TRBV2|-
TGTGCCAGCAGTGAAGAAAATTTCTATGGCTACACCTTC
CASSEENFYGYTF
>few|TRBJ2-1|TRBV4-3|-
TGCGCCAGCAGCGATTGGCGGGCCGGTGAGCAGTTCTTC
CASSDWRAGEQFF
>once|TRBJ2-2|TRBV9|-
TGTGCCAGCAGCGGGGGCACCGGGGAGCTGTTTTTT
CASSGGTGELFF
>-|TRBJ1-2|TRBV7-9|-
TGTGCCAGCAGCCCTCAGTTTGACTATGGCTACACCTTC
CASSPQFDYGYTF
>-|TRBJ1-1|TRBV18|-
TGTGCCAGCTCACCAACACAAAAGAACACTGAAGCTTTCTTT
CASSPTQKNTEAFF
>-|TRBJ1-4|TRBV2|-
TGTGCCAGCAGAGGAGGAGCTAATGAAAAACTGTTTTTT
CASRGGANEKLFF
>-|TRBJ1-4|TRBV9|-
TGTGCCAGCAGCGTATCCAACGGTCAGCAACTGGATGAAAAACTGTTTTTT
CASSVSNGQQLDEKLFF
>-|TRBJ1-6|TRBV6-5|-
TGTGCCAGCAGTTACGAGGGTTATAATTCACCCCTCCACTTT
CASSYEGYNSPLHF
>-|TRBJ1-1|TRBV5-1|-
TGCGCCAGCAAGAGGGAACAGATGAACACTGAAGCTTTCTTT
CASKREQMNTEAFF
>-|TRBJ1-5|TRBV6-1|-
TGTGCCAGCAGTGAAGCAGGAGGTCGGGGGGTCAATCAGCCCCAGCATTTT
CASSEAGGRGVNQPQHF
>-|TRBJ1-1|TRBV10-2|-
TGCGCCAGCAGTGAACGGACAGCTAAAGCTTTCTTT
CASSERTAKAFF
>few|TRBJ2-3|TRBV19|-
TGTGCCAGTAGTATGTCTTCTGAAGATACGCAGTATTTT
CASSMSSEDTQYF
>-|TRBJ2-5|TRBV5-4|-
TGTGCCAGCAGCTTGGCCAAAGGGACGGGGATGGCGTACCAAGAGACCCAGTACTTC
CASSLAKGTGMAYQETQYF
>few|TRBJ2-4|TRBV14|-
TGTGCCAGCAGCGTTCCCGGGGCCAACATTCAGTACTTC
CASSVPGANIQYF
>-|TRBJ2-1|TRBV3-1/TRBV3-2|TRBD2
TGTGCCAGCAGACGCCTAGCGGACAATGAGCAGTTCTTC
CASRRLADNEQFF
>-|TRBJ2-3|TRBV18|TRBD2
TGTGCCAGCTCACTGTGGACTAGTTCAGATACGCAGTATTTT
CASSLWTSSDTQYF
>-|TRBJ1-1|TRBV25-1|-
TGTGCCAGCAGTTTTGACCTGAACACTGAAGCTTTCTTT
CASSFDLNTEAFF
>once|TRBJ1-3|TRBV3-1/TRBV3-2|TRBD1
TGTGCCAGCAGCCTTGGACAGGGCGGAAACACCATATATTTT
CASSLGQGGNTIYF
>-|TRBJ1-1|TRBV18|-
TGTGCCAGCTCACCACCGCAAGGGGGGGGCACTGAAGCTTTCTTT
CASSPPQGGGTEAFF
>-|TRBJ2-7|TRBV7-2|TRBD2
TGTGCCAGCAGCTTAGAGGCTAGCGGGACCTACGAGCAGTACTTC
CASSLEASGTYEQYF
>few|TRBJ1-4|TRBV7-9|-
TGTGCCAGCAGCTTAGCGTCTTTGGCGGGAGAAAAACTGTTTTTT
CASSLASLAGEKLFF
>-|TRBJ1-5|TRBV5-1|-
TGCGCCAGCAGCTTGGGCACAGGGTCGAATCAGCCCCAGCATTTT
CASSLGTGSNQPQHF
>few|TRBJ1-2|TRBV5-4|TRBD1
TGTGCCAGCAGCATAACGACAGGGACGGCGGGCTACACCTTC
CASSITTGTAGYTF
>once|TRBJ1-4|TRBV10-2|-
TGCGCCAGCAGTGTAAACAGAGCTGTTAATGAAAAACTGTTTTTT
CASSVNRAVNEKLFF
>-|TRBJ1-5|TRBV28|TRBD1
TGTGCCAGCAGTTTCGACAGGGTTAAGCCCCAGCATTTT
CASSFDRVKPQHF
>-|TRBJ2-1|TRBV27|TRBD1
TGTGCCAGCAGTAATCTTGACCGGGACAGGAATGAGCAGTTCTTC
CASSNLDRDRNEQFF
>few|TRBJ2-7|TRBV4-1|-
TGCGCCAGCAGCCAATCCCTGGGGAGCTCCTACGAGCAGTACTTC
CASSQSLGSSYEQYF
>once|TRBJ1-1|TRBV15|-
TGTGCCACCGGAAGATACAGGGCCGGGAACACTGAAGCTTTCTTT
CATGRYRAGNTEAFF
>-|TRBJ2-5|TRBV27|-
TGTGCCAGCAGTATCATTCCTCCAGGGGTTCTCGAAGAGACCCAGTACTTC
CASSIIPPGVLEETQYF
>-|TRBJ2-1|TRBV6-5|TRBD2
TGTGCCAGCAGAGAGGAGAGACTAGCGGGGGAGCAGTTCTTC
CASREERLAGEQFF